The present entry profiles one T cell receptor (beta chain) with its context. TCRdb ran MiXCR on the 5' RACE reads and lists one entry per CDR3 protein. The table includes roughly 18,000 distinct CDR3 sequences, around 19% detected once. The sample is drawn from a study of HIV-infected patients and healthy controls. The CDR3 consists of 18 residues. Per germline, CDR1 SGHRS and CDR2 YFSETQ. V gave up 4 bases and J gave up 4 bases; unmatched junction bases: 17. The specimen sequenced was CD8+ T cells from blood. The sequence derives from a human donor in good health. The chain has TRBV5-1 and TRBJ2-7; 10 bases align to TRBD2. CDR3 sequence: CASSRGLAGVGGRYEQYF. DNA for the CDR3: TGCGCCAGCAGCCGTGGGCTAGCGGGAGTGGGGGGCAGATACGAGCAGTACTTC.